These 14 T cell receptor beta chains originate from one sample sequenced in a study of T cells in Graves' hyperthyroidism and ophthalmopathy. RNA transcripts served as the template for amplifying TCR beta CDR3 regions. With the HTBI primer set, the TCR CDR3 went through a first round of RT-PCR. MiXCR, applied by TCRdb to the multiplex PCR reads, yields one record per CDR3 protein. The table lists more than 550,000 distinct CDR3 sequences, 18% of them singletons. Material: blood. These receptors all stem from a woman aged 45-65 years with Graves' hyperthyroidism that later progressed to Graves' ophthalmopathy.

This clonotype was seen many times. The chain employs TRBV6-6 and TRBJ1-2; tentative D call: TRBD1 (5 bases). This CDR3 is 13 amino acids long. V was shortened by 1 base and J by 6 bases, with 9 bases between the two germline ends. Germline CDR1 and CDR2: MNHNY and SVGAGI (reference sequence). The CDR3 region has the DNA TGTGCCAGCAGTTACTGGGACGAGGATGGCTACACCTTC. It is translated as CASSYWDEDGYTF.

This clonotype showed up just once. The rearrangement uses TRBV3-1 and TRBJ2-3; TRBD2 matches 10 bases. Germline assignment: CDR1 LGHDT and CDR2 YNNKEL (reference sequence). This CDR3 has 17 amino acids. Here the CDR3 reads CVGSQDSGGTSTDTQYF. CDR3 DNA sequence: TGTGTCGGCAGCCAAGATAGCGGGGGGACGAGCACAGATACGCAGTATTTT.

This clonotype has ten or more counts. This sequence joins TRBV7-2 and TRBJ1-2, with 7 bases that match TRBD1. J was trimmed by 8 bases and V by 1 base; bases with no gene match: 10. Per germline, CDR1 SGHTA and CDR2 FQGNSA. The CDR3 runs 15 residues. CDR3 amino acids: CASSLEYRTGEGYTF. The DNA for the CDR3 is TGTGCCAGCAGCTTAGAATATAGGACAGGAGAGGGCTACACCTTC.

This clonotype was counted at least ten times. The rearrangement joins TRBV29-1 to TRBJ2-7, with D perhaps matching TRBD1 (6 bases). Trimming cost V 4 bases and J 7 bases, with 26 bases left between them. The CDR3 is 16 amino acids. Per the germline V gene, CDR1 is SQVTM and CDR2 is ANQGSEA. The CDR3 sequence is CSVVPSSGHLTGEQYF. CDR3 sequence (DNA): TGCAGCGTTGTCCCAAGTTCGGGACACCTCACCGGGGAGCAGTACTTC.

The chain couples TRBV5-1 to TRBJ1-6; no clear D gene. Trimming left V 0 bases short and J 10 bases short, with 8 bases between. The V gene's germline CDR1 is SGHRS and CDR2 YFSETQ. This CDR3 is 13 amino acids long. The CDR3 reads CASSLDLGSPLHF. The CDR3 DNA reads TGCGCCAGCAGCTTGGACTTGGGGTCACCCCTCCACTTT.

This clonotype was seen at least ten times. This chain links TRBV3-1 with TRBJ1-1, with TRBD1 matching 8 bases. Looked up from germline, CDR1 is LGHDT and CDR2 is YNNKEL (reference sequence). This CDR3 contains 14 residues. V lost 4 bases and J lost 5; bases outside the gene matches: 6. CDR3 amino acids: CASSPRRGLTEAFF. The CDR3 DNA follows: TGTGCCAGCAGCCCGCGCAGGGGGCTGACTGAAGCTTTCTTT.

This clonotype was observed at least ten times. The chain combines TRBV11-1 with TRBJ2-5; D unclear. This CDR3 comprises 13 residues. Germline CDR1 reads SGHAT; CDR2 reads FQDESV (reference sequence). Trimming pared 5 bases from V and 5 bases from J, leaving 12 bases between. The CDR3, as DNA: TGTGCCAGCAGCCCCACCGGAGCTGAGACCCAGTACTTC. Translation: CASSPTGAETQYF.

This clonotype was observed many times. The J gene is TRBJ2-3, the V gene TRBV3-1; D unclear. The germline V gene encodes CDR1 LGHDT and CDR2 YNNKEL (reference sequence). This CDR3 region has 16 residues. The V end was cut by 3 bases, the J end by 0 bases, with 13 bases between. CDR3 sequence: CASSQHPGLSTDTQYF. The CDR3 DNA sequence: TGTGCCAGCAGCCAGCACCCCGGCCTTAGCACAGATACGCAGTATTTT.

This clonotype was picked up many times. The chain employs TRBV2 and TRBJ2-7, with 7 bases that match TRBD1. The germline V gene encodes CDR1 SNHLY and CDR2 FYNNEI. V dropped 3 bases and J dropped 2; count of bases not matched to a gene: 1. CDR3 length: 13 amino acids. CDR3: CASSDDRAYEQYF. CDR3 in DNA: TGTGCCAGCAGTGATGACAGGGCCTACGAGCAGTACTTC.

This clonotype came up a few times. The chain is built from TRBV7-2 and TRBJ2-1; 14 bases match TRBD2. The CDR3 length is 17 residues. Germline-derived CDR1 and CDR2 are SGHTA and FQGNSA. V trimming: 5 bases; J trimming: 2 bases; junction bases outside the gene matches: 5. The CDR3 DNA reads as TGTGCCAGCAGCCCGGGACTAGCGGGAGTAGCCTACAATGAGCAGTTCTTC. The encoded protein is CASSPGLAGVAYNEQFF.

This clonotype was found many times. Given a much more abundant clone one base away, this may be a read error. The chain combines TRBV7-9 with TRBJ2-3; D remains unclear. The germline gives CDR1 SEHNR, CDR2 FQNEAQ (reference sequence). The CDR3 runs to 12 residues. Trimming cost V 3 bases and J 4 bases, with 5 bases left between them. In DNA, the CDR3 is TGTGCCAGCAGCTTTGGGGCAGATACGCAGTATTTT. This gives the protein CASSFGADTQYF.

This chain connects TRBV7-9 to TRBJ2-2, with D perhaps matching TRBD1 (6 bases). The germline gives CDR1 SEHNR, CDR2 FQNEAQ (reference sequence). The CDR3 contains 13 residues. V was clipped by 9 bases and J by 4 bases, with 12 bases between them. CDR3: CARGGESTGELFF. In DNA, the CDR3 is TGTGCCAGAGGGGGTGAGAGCACCGGGGAGCTGTTTTTT.

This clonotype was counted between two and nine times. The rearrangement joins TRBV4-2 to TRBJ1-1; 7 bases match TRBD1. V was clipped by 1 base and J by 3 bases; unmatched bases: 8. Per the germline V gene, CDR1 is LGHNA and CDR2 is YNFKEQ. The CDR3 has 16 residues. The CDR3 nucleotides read TGTGCCAGCAGCCAAGGACGGGACAGAAAAGACACTGAAGCTTTCTTT. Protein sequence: CASSQGRDRKDTEAFF.

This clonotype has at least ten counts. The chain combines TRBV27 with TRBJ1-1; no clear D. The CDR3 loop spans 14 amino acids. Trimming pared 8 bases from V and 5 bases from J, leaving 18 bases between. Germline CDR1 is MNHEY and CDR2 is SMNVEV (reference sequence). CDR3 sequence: CASRPSSRGTEAFF. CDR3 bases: TGTGCCAGCCGCCCTTCTTCGAGAGGAACTGAAGCTTTCTTT.